Included here is one T cell receptor (beta chain) sequence, with context. The antigen remains undetermined. CDR1 is SEHNR, CDR2 FQNEAQ, per germline (reference sequence). With 8 bases clipped from V and 1 base from J, the junction kept 6 bases outside the gene matches. This CDR3 has 14 residues. Clones were sequenced by immunoSEQ multiplex PCR, and TCRdb holds only the in-frame ones, with some missing. The data show about 120,000 clones, with 90% seen just once and approximately 4.5% held by the top ten. This sample is drawn from a study of T cell responses to AZD1222 COVID-19 vaccine. Findings of the study overall: Repertoire collection took place solely once the T cell response had peaked.

The specimen was peripheral blood, collected on day 0 of MenACWY control vaccination. This sequence originates from an adult in good health. The rearrangement uses TRBV7-9 and TRBJ2-3; TRBD2 agrees at 7 bases. The CDR3 loop reads CASRGVWGTDTQYF. The CDR3 nucleotides read TGTGCCAGCCGGGGGGTCTGGGGCACAGATACGCAGTATTTT.